This record looks at one TCR beta chain sequence and its context. Its target is unknown. This sample is drawn from a study of cytomegalovirus exposure and HLA in healthy donors. Background on the study: Unique TCR beta sequences numbering around 110 million came from around 180 million T cells in an earlier analysis. Within the Caucasian-associated ancestry cluster were approximately 77% of the roughly 360 genotyped donors. General study results and limits: Later genetic work tied a missense DCLRE1C variant to beta-chain V and J trimming.

The CDR3 contains 14 residues. The J segment lost 8 bases and the V segment lost 0 bases, leaving 1 base of the junction unmatched. Germline loops: CDR1 SGHRS, CDR2 YFSETQ. The study ran its PCR with 60 Vbeta and 13 Jbeta primers. Assay: immunoSEQ multiplex PCR; the TCRdb copy retains only in-frame clones and omits some. The sample has some 90,000 clones, about three quarters seen once. The sequenced sample was PBMCs. The TCR comes from a female donor in good health and CMV-seronegative. This sequence joins TRBV5-1 and TRBJ2-3; TRBD2 aligns across 12 bases. The CDR3 here is CASSLVLAGGTQYF. CDR3 DNA sequence: TGCGCCAGCAGCTTGGTACTAGCGGGGGGTACGCAGTATTTT.